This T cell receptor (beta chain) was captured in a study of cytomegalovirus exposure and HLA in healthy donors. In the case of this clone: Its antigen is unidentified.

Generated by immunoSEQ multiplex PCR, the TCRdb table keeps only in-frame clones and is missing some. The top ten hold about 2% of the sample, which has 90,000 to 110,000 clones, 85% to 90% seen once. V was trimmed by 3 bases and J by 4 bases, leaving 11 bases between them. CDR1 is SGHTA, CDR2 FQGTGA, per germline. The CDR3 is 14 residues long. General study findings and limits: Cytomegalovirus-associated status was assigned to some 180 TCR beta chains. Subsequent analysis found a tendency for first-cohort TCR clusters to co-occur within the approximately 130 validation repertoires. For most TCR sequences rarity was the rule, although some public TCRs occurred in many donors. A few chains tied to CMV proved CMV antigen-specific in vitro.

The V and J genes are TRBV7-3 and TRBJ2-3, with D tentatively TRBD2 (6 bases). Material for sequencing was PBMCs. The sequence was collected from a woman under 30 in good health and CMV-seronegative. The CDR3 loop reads CASSFGSRADTQYF. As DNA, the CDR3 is TGTGCCAGCAGCTTCGGGAGTAGGGCAGATACGCAGTATTTT.